This paragraph reports one T cell receptor (beta chain). Its antigen is unidentified. The PCR was carried out with 60 Vbeta primers and 13 Jbeta primers. Repertoires were generated with immunoSEQ multiplex PCR, while TCRdb's copy carries only in-frame clones and drops some. This sample carries 85,000 or so clones, with around 1.1% going to the ten biggest clones. This sample was included in a study of cytomegalovirus exposure and HLA in healthy donors. Points from the study as a whole: Despite most TCR sequences being rare, some public TCRs occurred in many donors.

Germline V gene sequence: CDR1 MGHDK, CDR2 SYGVNS. The CDR3 runs to 18 residues. The ends were cut back, 3 bases at V and 0 bases at J, with 17 bases in the middle. Sequencing input: PBMCs. This chain joins TRBV25-1 and TRBJ1-4; unclear D gene. The clonotype comes from a woman aged 25 to 45 in good health and CMV-seronegative. The CDR3 loop reads CASSDPGELVATNEKLFF. In DNA, the CDR3 is TGTGCCAGCAGTGACCCCGGAGAGCTAGTTGCAACTAATGAAAAACTGTTTTTT.